The rows below give T cell receptor beta chains drawn from one sample of a study of CD8+CD57+ T cells in acquired aplastic anemia. TCRdb analysed the reads with MiXCR anew, one entry per CDR3 protein. This sample has about 180,000 distinct CDR3 sequences, with around half found just once. The sequencing sample was made of sorted CD4+, CD8+, or CD8+CD57+ T cells (not recorded which) from PBMCs. The receptors were gathered from a human donor with aplastic anemia. Each CDR3 is given with its conserved first and last residue. Each record gives: clone size, J gene, V gene, D gene, CDR3 protein, CDR3 DNA. A D gene is named only where the DNA matches it firmly. Rows may omit the clone size; those that give it use once, few, many or a size class.

clone_size: NA; j_call: TRBJ2-7; v_call: TRBV7-8; d_call: NA; cdr3_aa: CASSYGSSNFNEQYF; cdr3_nt: TGTGCCAGCAGCTACGGGAGTTCCAACTTTAACGAGCAGTACTTC
clone_size: NA; j_call: TRBJ2-1; v_call: TRBV12-3/TRBV12-4; d_call: TRBD2; cdr3_aa: CASSLSGTNRLEQFF; cdr3_nt: TGTGCCAGCAGTTTATCCGGGACTAACCGCCTAGAGCAGTTCTTC
clone_size: many; j_call: TRBJ2-7; v_call: TRBV12-3/TRBV12-4; d_call: NA; cdr3_aa: CASRVSRGSYEQYF; cdr3_nt: TGTGCCAGCAGGGTCTCCCGGGGGTCCTACGAGCAGTACTTC
clone_size: few; j_call: TRBJ2-2; v_call: TRBV20-1; d_call: NA; cdr3_aa: CSADTANTGELFF; cdr3_nt: TGCAGTGCCGATACTGCCAACACCGGGGAGCTGTTTTTT
clone_size: many; j_call: TRBJ2-1; v_call: TRBV6-1; d_call: TRBD1; cdr3_aa: CASSRDRGYNEQFF; cdr3_nt: TGTGCCAGCAGCCGGGACAGGGGTTACAATGAGCAGTTCTTC
clone_size: NA; j_call: TRBJ1-4; v_call: TRBV6-1; d_call: NA; cdr3_aa: CASSEARISRGNEKLFF; cdr3_nt: TGTGCCAGCAGTGAAGCAAGGATCTCTCGTGGTAATGAAAAACTGTTTTTT
clone_size: few; j_call: TRBJ2-1; v_call: TRBV18; d_call: NA; cdr3_aa: CASSPGVDEQFF; cdr3_nt: TGTGCCAGCTCACCAGGGGTTGATGAGCAGTTCTTC
clone_size: many; j_call: TRBJ1-1; v_call: TRBV7-9; d_call: NA; cdr3_aa: CASSLYGYEAFF; cdr3_nt: TGTGCCAGCAGCTTATATGGATATGAAGCTTTCTTT
clone_size: NA; j_call: TRBJ1-2; v_call: TRBV10-3; d_call: NA; cdr3_aa: CAIRRAADGGYTF; cdr3_nt: TGTGCCATCAGGCGGGCAGCGGATGGCGGCTACACCTTC
clone_size: NA; j_call: TRBJ1-1; v_call: TRBV20-1; d_call: NA; cdr3_aa: CSAKKATEAFF; cdr3_nt: TGCAGTGCTAAAAAGGCCACTGAAGCTTTCTTT
clone_size: NA; j_call: TRBJ2-7; v_call: TRBV15; d_call: NA; cdr3_aa: CATSSRGGNEQYF; cdr3_nt: TGTGCCACCAGCAGCAGGGGGGGCAACGAGCAGTACTTC
clone_size: NA; j_call: TRBJ2-1; v_call: TRBV20-1; d_call: TRBD1; cdr3_aa: CSAPDRRQGYNEQFF; cdr3_nt: TGCAGTGCTCCCGATCGACGACAGGGATACAATGAGCAGTTCTTC
clone_size: NA; j_call: TRBJ1-2; v_call: TRBV20-1; d_call: NA; cdr3_aa: CSARDSYGYTF; cdr3_nt: TGCAGTGCTAGAGACAGCTATGGCTACACCTTC
clone_size: many; j_call: TRBJ1-2; v_call: TRBV19; d_call: NA; cdr3_aa: CATKGGNYGHTF; cdr3_nt: TGTGCCACGAAGGGCGGGAACTATGGCCACACCTTC
clone_size: NA; j_call: TRBJ1-4; v_call: TRBV29-1; d_call: TRBD1; cdr3_aa: CSSRQGANEKLFF; cdr3_nt: TGCAGCTCAAGACAGGGGGCTAATGAAAAACTGTTTTTT
clone_size: NA; j_call: TRBJ2-1; v_call: TRBV10-3; d_call: NA; cdr3_aa: CAISALTGEAGEQFF; cdr3_nt: TGTGCCATCAGTGCTCTTACGGGAGAAGCGGGTGAGCAGTTCTTC
clone_size: many; j_call: TRBJ2-2; v_call: TRBV9; d_call: NA; cdr3_aa: CASSVVGGLDTGELFF; cdr3_nt: TGTGCCAGCAGCGTAGTAGGGGGGCTCGACACCGGGGAGCTGTTTTTT
clone_size: NA; j_call: TRBJ1-4; v_call: TRBV10-3; d_call: NA; cdr3_aa: CAISKDLGGKLFF; cdr3_nt: TGTGCCATCAGTAAGGACCTAGGGGGAAAACTGTTTTTT
clone_size: NA; j_call: TRBJ1-3; v_call: TRBV5-8; d_call: NA; cdr3_aa: CASNLNRASGNTIYF; cdr3_nt: TGTGCCAGCAACCTAAACCGGGCTTCTGGAAACACCATATATTTT
clone_size: NA; j_call: TRBJ1-5; v_call: TRBV2; d_call: NA; cdr3_aa: CASSTVSSNQPQHF; cdr3_nt: TGTGCCAGTTCCACAGTTAGTAGCAATCAGCCCCAGCATTTT
clone_size: NA; j_call: TRBJ2-7; v_call: TRBV7-9; d_call: NA; cdr3_aa: CASSQGPGYYEQYF; cdr3_nt: TGTGCCAGCAGCCAAGGTCCAGGGTACTACGAGCAGTACTTC
clone_size: many; j_call: TRBJ2-7; v_call: TRBV5-1; d_call: TRBD1; cdr3_aa: CASSGTGLNSYEQYF; cdr3_nt: TGCGCCAGCAGCGGGACAGGATTAAATTCCTACGAGCAGTACTTC
clone_size: NA; j_call: TRBJ1-2; v_call: TRBV12-3/TRBV12-4; d_call: NA; cdr3_aa: CASSPHQSYGYTF; cdr3_nt: TGTGCCAGCAGCCCCCACCAAAGCTATGGCTACACCTTC
clone_size: NA; j_call: TRBJ1-6; v_call: TRBV6-5; d_call: TRBD1; cdr3_aa: CASSYFGQGGSSPLHF; cdr3_nt: TGTGCCAGCAGTTACTTTGGCCAGGGGGGGAGTTCACCCCTCCACTTT
clone_size: few; j_call: TRBJ1-5; v_call: TRBV19; d_call: NA; cdr3_aa: CASSNQVQPQHF; cdr3_nt: TGTGCCAGTAGTAACCAAGTTCAGCCCCAGCATTTT
clone_size: NA; j_call: TRBJ1-2; v_call: TRBV5-6; d_call: NA; cdr3_aa: CASSEGDAYYGYTF; cdr3_nt: TGTGCCAGCAGCGAGGGGGATGCATACTATGGCTACACCTTC
clone_size: once; j_call: TRBJ2-5; v_call: TRBV20-1; d_call: TRBD2; cdr3_aa: CSAASGRETQYF; cdr3_nt: TGCAGTGCTGCTAGCGGGAGAGAGACCCAGTACTTC
clone_size: many; j_call: TRBJ1-2; v_call: TRBV6-1; d_call: TRBD1; cdr3_aa: CASSEDRVYGYTF; cdr3_nt: TGTGCCAGCAGTGAGGACAGGGTGTATGGCTACACCTTC
clone_size: NA; j_call: TRBJ2-1; v_call: TRBV2; d_call: NA; cdr3_aa: CASTAEAAPYNEQFF; cdr3_nt: TGTGCCAGCACTGCCGAGGCAGCACCCTACAATGAGCAGTTCTTC
clone_size: many; j_call: TRBJ2-7; v_call: TRBV5-1; d_call: NA; cdr3_aa: CASSGGLSYEQYF; cdr3_nt: TGCGCCAGCAGCGGGGGGCTCTCCTACGAGCAGTACTTC
clone_size: many; j_call: TRBJ1-5; v_call: TRBV20-1; d_call: NA; cdr3_aa: CSAPRGAGGNQPQHF; cdr3_nt: TGCAGTGCCCCTCGAGGGGCAGGGGGCAATCAGCCCCAGCATTTT
clone_size: NA; j_call: TRBJ1-6; v_call: TRBV9; d_call: NA; cdr3_aa: CASGSPLHF; cdr3_nt: TGTGCCAGCGGCTCACCCCTCCACTTT
clone_size: NA; j_call: TRBJ2-7; v_call: TRBV15; d_call: NA; cdr3_aa: CATSRTSGGIYEQYF; cdr3_nt: TGTGCCACCAGCAGGACCTCGGGTGGAATCTACGAGCAGTACTTC
clone_size: many; j_call: TRBJ1-1; v_call: TRBV6-5; d_call: NA; cdr3_aa: CASSNRVMNTEAFF; cdr3_nt: TGTGCCAGCAGTAACAGGGTGATGAACACTGAAGCTTTCTTT
clone_size: many; j_call: TRBJ1-5; v_call: TRBV7-9; d_call: NA; cdr3_aa: CASSLVGGYQPQHF; cdr3_nt: TGTGCCAGCAGCTTGGTCGGGGGGTATCAGCCCCAGCATTTT
clone_size: NA; j_call: TRBJ1-5; v_call: TRBV7-8; d_call: NA; cdr3_aa: CASSWVAGSNQPQHF; cdr3_nt: TGTGCCAGCAGCTGGGTAGCGGGGTCTAATCAGCCCCAGCATTTT
clone_size: once; j_call: TRBJ1-1; v_call: TRBV27; d_call: TRBD1; cdr3_aa: CASITRDREVGRMNTEAFF; cdr3_nt: TGTGCCAGCATCACCCGGGACAGGGAAGTAGGCCGGATGAACACTGAAGCTTTCTTT
clone_size: NA; j_call: TRBJ2-6; v_call: TRBV18; d_call: NA; cdr3_aa: CASSPSGKGSSGANVLTF; cdr3_nt: TGTGCCAGCTCACCATCGGGGAAAGGGAGCTCTGGGGCCAACGTCCTGACTTTC
clone_size: NA; j_call: TRBJ1-6; v_call: TRBV12-3/TRBV12-4; d_call: NA; cdr3_aa: CASTSPTAVDSPLHF; cdr3_nt: TGTGCCAGCACCTCACCTACAGCTGTTGATTCACCCCTCCACTTT
clone_size: many; j_call: TRBJ2-5; v_call: TRBV3-1; d_call: NA; cdr3_aa: CASSRSTETKETQYF; cdr3_nt: TGTGCCAGCAGCCGATCAACAGAGACCAAGGAGACCCAGTACTTC
clone_size: few; j_call: TRBJ1-2; v_call: TRBV9; d_call: TRBD1; cdr3_aa: CASSVEGARNYGYTF; cdr3_nt: TGTGCCAGCAGCGTAGAGGGGGCGCGTAACTATGGCTACACCTTC
clone_size: many; j_call: TRBJ1-1; v_call: TRBV5-4; d_call: TRBD1; cdr3_aa: CASSLDRAGNTEAFF; cdr3_nt: TGTGCCAGCAGTTTGGACAGGGCGGGGAACACTGAAGCTTTCTTT
clone_size: few; j_call: TRBJ1-5; v_call: TRBV4-3; d_call: NA; cdr3_aa: CASSQDIDILYSNQPQHF; cdr3_nt: TGCGCCAGCAGCCAAGATATAGACATTCTGTATAGCAATCAGCCCCAGCATTTT
clone_size: NA; j_call: TRBJ2-5; v_call: TRBV5-1; d_call: NA; cdr3_aa: CASSLTSMAETQYF; cdr3_nt: TGCGCCAGCAGCCTGACATCTATGGCAGAGACCCAGTACTTC
clone_size: NA; j_call: TRBJ1-3; v_call: TRBV7-7; d_call: NA; cdr3_aa: CASSLGQGSGNTIYF; cdr3_nt: TGTGCTAGCAGCTTGGGTCAGGGCTCTGGAAACACCATATATTTT
clone_size: many; j_call: TRBJ1-5; v_call: TRBV5-5; d_call: NA; cdr3_aa: CASSPQPDSWVNQPQHF; cdr3_nt: TGTGCCAGCAGCCCCCAACCAGACAGTTGGGTCAATCAGCCCCAGCATTTT
clone_size: many; j_call: TRBJ1-2; v_call: TRBV7-9; d_call: TRBD1; cdr3_aa: CASSFRDSLGYTF; cdr3_nt: TGTGCCAGCAGCTTCCGGGACAGTTTGGGCTACACCTTC
clone_size: NA; j_call: TRBJ2-1; v_call: TRBV2; d_call: NA; cdr3_aa: CASSVAYNEQFF; cdr3_nt: TGTGCCAGCAGTGTCGCTTACAATGAGCAGTTCTTC
clone_size: many; j_call: TRBJ2-3; v_call: TRBV20-1; d_call: NA; cdr3_aa: CSASLGPTDTQYF; cdr3_nt: TGCAGTGCTAGTCTCGGCCCCACAGATACGCAGTATTTT
clone_size: NA; j_call: TRBJ2-7; v_call: TRBV25-1; d_call: NA; cdr3_aa: CASSEYWVGGYEQYF; cdr3_nt: TGTGCCAGCAGTGAATATTGGGTAGGGGGCTACGAGCAGTACTTC
clone_size: NA; j_call: TRBJ2-2; v_call: TRBV7-3; d_call: TRBD2; cdr3_aa: CASSYAGGRTGELFF; cdr3_nt: TGTGCCAGCAGCTATGCGGGAGGGCGCACCGGGGAGCTGTTTTTT
clone_size: few; j_call: TRBJ2-2; v_call: TRBV28; d_call: NA; cdr3_aa: CARTLLGQRGGELFF; cdr3_nt: TGTGCCAGAACACTTTTGGGACAAAGAGGCGGGGAGCTGTTTTTT
clone_size: many; j_call: TRBJ2-2; v_call: TRBV20-1; d_call: TRBD1; cdr3_aa: CSAPWGQGYTGELFF; cdr3_nt: TGCAGTGCCCCCTGGGGACAGGGCTACACCGGGGAGCTGTTTTTT